Following are 17 T cell receptor beta chains from one sample sequenced in a study of T cell responses to AZD1222 COVID-19 vaccine. The table came from immunoSEQ multiplex PCR; TCRdb's copy has only in-frame clones and leaves some out. The sample includes around 160,000 clones, about 90% of them seen just once. The sample was peripheral blood, taken on day 0 of AZD1222 vaccination. These TCRs come from an adult in good health.

The genes are TRBV18 and TRBJ2-7; TRBD1 matches 11 bases. This CDR3 is built from 13 residues. The germline V gene encodes CDR1 KGHSH and CDR2 LQKENI. V was pared by 3 bases and J by 6 bases, with 1 base of the junction left unmatched. CDR3 coding DNA: TGTGCCAGCTCACCTGGGACAGGGGGCGAGCAGTACTTC. Its translation is CASSPGTGGEQYF.

V and J are TRBV2 and TRBJ2-5, with TRBD1 as a possible D gene (5 bases). Trimming shortened V by 6 bases and J by 7 bases, and 21 bases separated the two germline ends. In germline, CDR1 is SNHLY, CDR2 FYNNEI. This CDR3 spans 15 amino acids. CDR3 in amino acids: CASRVGLQAAGTQYF. The CDR3 bases are TGTGCCAGCAGAGTGGGGTTACAGGCCGCCGGGACCCAGTACTTC.

This chain uses TRBV5-4 with TRBJ2-3, with a possible D match to TRBD1 (7 bases). Trimming stripped 7 bases from V and 5 bases from J, with 17 bases between. Germline CDR1 reads SGHNT; CDR2 reads YYREEE (reference sequence). This CDR3 has 14 residues. Here the CDR3 reads CASYGQAGGDTQYF. As DNA, the CDR3 is TGTGCCAGCTACGGACAGGCCGGGGGAGATACGCAGTATTTT. Full variable domain (missing parts from reference TRBV5-4 and TRBJ2-3): ETGVTQSPTHLIKTRGQQVTLRCSSQSGHNTVSWYQQALGQGPQFIFQYYREEENGRGNFPPRFSGLQFPNYSSELNVNALELDDSALYLCASYGQAGGDTQYFGPGTRLTVL.

This clone showed up just once. V usage is TRBV6-1 and J usage is TRBJ2-5; the D is unclear. Germline-derived CDR1 and CDR2 are MNHNS and SASEGT. The CDR3 runs 15 residues. V lost 2 bases and J lost 5, with 15 bases in between. The CDR3 DNA follows: TGTGCCAGCAGTGAACGAGGAGACCGATTGGAGACCCAGTACTTC. It translates to CASSERGDRLETQYF.

V and J are TRBV6-5 and TRBJ1-6, with D possibly matching TRBD1 (5 bases). Germline CDR1 reads MNHEY; CDR2 reads SVGAGI. The CDR3 runs 14 residues. The V gene lost 4 bases and the J gene lost 8 bases, with 12 bases spanning the gap. CDR3 region: CASSSQGVDSPLHF. In DNA form, the CDR3 reads TGTGCCAGCAGTTCTCAGGGCGTAGATTCACCCCTCCACTTT.

CDR3 nucleotides: TGTGCCAGCAGCGACGGGGCCCCGAGTGCTGCGAAGGAAGCTTTCTTT. This translates into CASSDGAPSAAKEAFF. The genes are TRBV9 and TRBJ1-1; tentative D call: TRBD1 (5 bases). Germline assignment: CDR1 SGDLS and CDR2 YYNGEE. The CDR3 has 16 amino acids. The V gene lost 3 bases and the J gene lost 8 bases, with 23 bases spanning the gap.

The chain is built from TRBV9 and TRBJ1-5; 7 bases map to TRBD1. The CDR3 consists of 16 residues. Trimming cost V 0 bases and J 1 base; bases outside gene matches: 4. Germline CDR1 and CDR2: SGDLS and YYNGEE. The CDR3: CASSVGLGGSNQPQHF. DNA of the CDR3: TGTGCCAGCAGCGTAGGATTAGGGGGCAGCAATCAGCCCCAGCATTTT. Filled out from reference TRBV9 and TRBJ1-5, the complete variable domain reads DSGVTQTPKHLITATGQRVTLRCSPRSGDLSVYWYQQSLDQGLQFLIQYYNGEERAKGNILERFSAQQFPDLHSELNLSSLELGDSALYFCASSVGLGGSNQPQHFGDGTRLSIL.

This clone has just one count. The chain joins TRBV25-1 to TRBJ1-2; 7 nucleotides agree with TRBD1. The CDR3 has 13 amino acids. V lost 6 bases to trimming and J lost 6 bases; unmatched junction nucleotides: 7. The germline V gene encodes CDR1 MGHDK and CDR2 SYGVNS. The CDR3 sequence: CASSRQGGDGYTF. CDR3 DNA: TGTGCCAGCAGCCGACAGGGTGGAGATGGCTACACCTTC.

CDR3 nucleotide sequence: TGTGCCAGCAGCCCCTGGCGGGGGGTCTACAATGAGCAGTTCTTC. Its translation is CASSPWRGVYNEQFF. This rearrangement joins TRBV3-1 (or the pseudogene TRBV3-2) to TRBJ2-1; 8 bases match TRBD2. The CDR3 runs to 15 residues. CDR1 LGHDT and CDR2 YNNKEL come from the germline V gene (reference sequence). V lost 4 bases, J lost 3 bases, and 5 bases stayed unmatched.

The chain uses TRBV12-3 or TRBV12-4 and TRBJ1-2; perhaps TRBD1 as D (5 bases). Trimming stripped 5 bases from V and 6 bases from J, with 10 bases between. The CDR3 totals 12 residues. The CDR3 DNA follows: TGTGCCAGCAGTCCCCTGACAGATGGCTACACCTTC. It yields the protein CASSPLTDGYTF.

The chain has TRBV19 and TRBJ1-5, with unresolved D. The CDR3 totals 15 residues. V was pared by 2 bases and J by 0 bases, with 8 bases between. Germline V gene data show CDR1 as LNHDA and CDR2 as SQIVND (reference sequence). CDR3 bases: TGTGCCAGTAGTATATCCGTTTATAGCAATCAGCCCCAGCATTTT. Translated, it gives CASSISVYSNQPQHF.

This CDR3 reads CASSAPSTDTQYF. The CDR3 nucleotides read TGCGCCAGCAGTGCTCCTAGCACAGATACGCAGTATTTT. This chain links TRBV4-3 with TRBJ2-3; D not resolved. Germline V gives CDR1 LGHNA, CDR2 YSLEER. V lost 6 bases and J 0 bases, leaving 7 bases between the germline ends. The CDR3 totals 13 residues.

This clone was picked up one time. The conserved final phenylalanine or tryptophan is absent from the CDR3, which likely points to a read error. It is unclear where the CDR3 begins or ends on the DNA, so no DNA is shown, and the CDR3 is as TCRdb lists it. The CDR3 region is CASSLDQKQHY. The chain recombines TRBV11-2 with TRBJ2-7; TRBD2, the D gene given by the table, was not confirmed from the DNA. CDR1 and CDR2 (germline): SGHAT, FQNNGV. The CDR3 adds up to 11 amino acids, both ends counted.

The sample holds one count of this clone. The chain joins TRBV27 to TRBJ2-3, with TRBD2 identical over 9 bases. The CDR3 covers 15 residues. Per the germline V gene, CDR1 is MNHEY and CDR2 is SMNVEV (reference sequence). J was trimmed by 12 bases and V by 6 bases; bases with no gene match: 16. CDR3 nucleotides: TGTGCCAGCAGCCCCTCCCCGGGACTTAGCGGGAGCCAGTATTTT. It is translated as CASSPSPGLSGSQYF.

The chain uses TRBV6-4 and TRBJ2-3; 7 nucleotides line up with TRBD2. V was clipped by 3 bases and J by 0 bases; unmatched bases: 3. The CDR3 spans 15 residues. Germline V lookup: CDR1 MRHNA, CDR2 SNTAGT. The DNA of the CDR3 is TGTGCCAGCAGTGAATCAGCGGGAAGCACAGATACGCAGTATTTT. Translation: CASSESAGSTDTQYF.

This rearrangement joins TRBV12-3 or TRBV12-4 to TRBJ1-6, with a weak D call TRBD1 (5 bases). This CDR3 has 12 amino acids. V lost 8 bases to trimming and J lost 8 bases, with 10 bases between them. In DNA form, the CDR3 reads TGTGCCAGCGGGGGGAGACATTCACCCCTCCACTTT. Translating gives CASGGRHSPLHF.

The rearrangement uses TRBV7-6 and TRBJ1-1, with TRBD1 matching over 8 bases. The ends lost 6 bases at V and 6 bases at J; junction bases unmatched: 6. The CDR3 runs 13 residues. The germline V gene encodes CDR1 SGHVS and CDR2 FNYEAQ. The CDR3 nucleotides read TGTGCCAGCAGATCGGACAGGGAACCTGAAGCTTTCTTT. Translating it yields CASRSDREPEAFF.